This entry lists 28 T cell receptor beta chains sequenced from one sample in a study of identical twins (dated by TCRdb to about 2016). The library was made by 5' RACE. The data were produced on an Illumina HiSeq 2000. TCRdb handled the public reads itself, with Q25 trimming in fastp and clone calling in MiXCR, and kept productive beta chains. For every CDR3 protein sequence, its rows merge into one entry that carries the most common genes and DNA. The sample includes around 680,000 distinct CDR3 sequences, with about 9.4% observed a single time. The top ten clonotypes cover about 0.98% of the sample. These data also formed part of another study, on yellow fever vaccine responses in identical twins.

The material sequenced was PBMCs. The source of these receptors is a young woman in good health.

V and J are TRBV28 and TRBJ2-7; no firm D call. The assigned J gene may be wrong: the sequence end matches TRBJ2-4 better. Germline V gene data show CDR1 as MDHEN and CDR2 as SYDVKM. The CDR3 runs to 12 residues. CDR3: CASSSALVIQYF. The CDR3, as DNA: TGTGCCAGCAGTTCGGCCCTGGTCATTCAGTACTTC.

There are many counts of this clonotype. J is TRBJ2-1 and V is TRBV7-9, with 13 bases that match TRBD2. After removal of 2 bases from V and 7 bases from J, the junction contained 8 bases not matched to a gene. The germline CDR1 and CDR2 sequences are SEHNR and FQNEAQ (reference sequence). There are 17 residues in the CDR3. The CDR3: CASSLLLAGGLRNEQFF. DNA for the CDR3: TGTGCCAGCAGCTTATTACTAGCGGGGGGGCTAAGGAATGAGCAGTTCTTC.

The chain couples TRBV29-1 to TRBJ2-1; the match to TRBD2 covers 10 bases. V trimming: 4 bases; J trimming: 0 bases; junction bases outside the gene matches: 9. Germline assignment: CDR1 SQVTM and CDR2 ANQGSEA. This CDR3 contains 17 residues. The CDR3 coding sequence is TGCAGCGTTGGAGACCCCTCTAGCGGGGGCTCCTACAATGAGCAGTTCTTC. Its translation is CSVGDPSSGGSYNEQFF.

This clonotype was picked up a small number of times. The V call is TRBV6-1, the J call TRBJ2-1, with D tentatively TRBD1 or TRBD2 (7 bases each). Germline CDR1 is MNHNS and CDR2 is SASEGT. The CDR3 covers 16 residues. V shed 4 bases and J shed 9 bases, with 22 bases lying between them. CDR3 residues: CASSVQGLGGLVEQFF. DNA for the CDR3: TGTGCCAGCAGTGTACAGGGGTTGGGGGGGCTTGTTGAGCAGTTCTTC.

This clonotype has at least ten counts. The gene calls are TRBV6-1 and TRBJ1-4, with D possibly being TRBD1 (6 bases). The CDR3 totals 14 residues. Trimming pared 6 bases from V and 8 bases from J, leaving 16 bases between. Per germline, CDR1 MNHNS and CDR2 SASEGT. The CDR3 protein is CASRNTGGVEKLFF. CDR3 DNA sequence: TGTGCCAGCAGGAATACGGGGGGCGTAGAAAAACTGTTTTTT.

This clonotype was seen many times. This chain links TRBV12-3 or TRBV12-4 with TRBJ1-5; D not certain. This CDR3 is built from 13 residues. V lost 1 base, J lost 5 bases, and 6 bases lay in between. The CDR3 DNA reads as TGTGCCAGCAGTTTAGAGGGAGATCAGCCCCAGCATTTT. The encoded protein is CASSLEGDQPQHF.

The rearrangement links TRBV25-1 to TRBJ1-4; TRBD1 is a possible D gene (6 bases). The CDR3 is 13 amino acids. Germline values: CDR1 MGHDK, CDR2 SYGVNS. V shed 3 bases and J shed 8 bases, with 10 bases lying between them. This chain's CDR3 is CASSENTGEKLFF. The DNA of the CDR3 is TGTGCCAGCAGTGAGAACACAGGGGAAAAACTGTTTTTT. The whole variable domain, remainder taken from reference TRBV25-1 and TRBJ1-4, is EADIYQTPRYLVIGTGKKITLECSQTMGHDKMYWYQQDPGMELHLIHYSYGVNSTEKGDLSSESTVSRIRTEHFPLTLESARPSHTSQYLCASSENTGEKLFFGSGTQLSVL.

V gene TRBV11-1 combines with J gene TRBJ2-7, with D unresolved. This CDR3 region has 15 residues. Germline V gene sequence: CDR1 SGHAT, CDR2 FQDESV (reference sequence). Between the trimmed V and J ends, which lost 5 bases and 2 bases, there was a span of 16 bases. The CDR3: CASSPVPTSTYEQYF. In DNA, the CDR3 is TGTGCCAGCAGCCCTGTCCCCACCTCTACCTACGAGCAGTACTTC.

This chain links TRBV12-3 or TRBV12-4 with TRBJ1-3; D unclear. This CDR3 region has 14 residues. V shed 7 bases and J shed 0 bases, with 10 bases lying between them. Here the CDR3 DNA reads TGTGCCAGCATAAGGACGAACTCTGGAAACACCATATATTTT. Its protein product is CASIRTNSGNTIYF.

The table lists this clonotype with a few counts. The chain has TRBV20-1 and TRBJ2-1; 8 nucleotides line up with TRBD1. Germline V CDR1 and CDR2: DFQATT, SNEGSKA (reference sequence). The CDR3 extends over 15 amino acids. After removal of 5 bases from V and 6 bases from J, the junction contained 12 bases not matched to a gene. In DNA form, the CDR3 reads TGCAGTGCTGAGACGACAGGGGTGTCCCTCAATGAGCAGTTCTTC. This encodes CSAETTGVSLNEQFF.

This clonotype turned up a few times. The chain joins TRBV28 to TRBJ1-1, with TRBD1 matching over 7 bases. CDR3 length equals 14 residues. In germline, CDR1 is MDHEN, CDR2 SYDVKM. Trimming cost V 4 bases and J 5 bases; bases outside gene matches: 7. The CDR3 reads CASSSGQRRTEAFF. CDR3 nucleotide sequence: TGTGCCAGCAGTTCGGGACAGAGAAGGACTGAAGCTTTCTTT.

The genes are TRBV29-1 and TRBJ2-2; D is undetermined. This CDR3 has 11 amino acids. V lost 4 bases and J 6 bases, leaving 6 bases between the germline ends. Germline V CDR1 and CDR2: SQVTM, ANQGSEA. Here the CDR3 reads CSVVGSGELFF. Written as DNA, the CDR3 is TGCAGCGTTGTGGGATCCGGGGAGCTGTTTTTT.

This clonotype has just a few counts. This chain joins TRBV6-2 or TRBV6-3 and TRBJ2-5; D is unresolved. Trimming stripped 2 bases from V and 4 bases from J, with 11 bases between. The CDR3 has 14 residues. Germline CDR1 is MNHEY and CDR2 is SVGEGT. CDR3 residues: CASSYMAARETQYF. In nucleotides, the CDR3 is TGTGCCAGCAGTTACATGGCCGCCAGAGAGACCCAGTACTTC.

This clonotype was recorded a few times. The chain combines TRBV14 with TRBJ2-7, with D uncertain. The CDR3 is made up of 13 amino acids. Germline assignment: CDR1 SGHDN and CDR2 FVKESK. V was clipped by 1 base and J by 7 bases, with 11 bases between them. CDR3 DNA: TGTGCCAGCAGCCAAGTTTTGATGGATGAGCAGTACTTC. As protein: CASSQVLMDEQYF.

This clonotype was detected a few times. The rearrangement links TRBV29-1 to TRBJ1-6; D gene unclear. The V and J ends lost 7 bases and 0 bases respectively, with 13 bases between them. The CDR3 contains 15 residues. Germline CDR1 SQVTM, CDR2 ANQGSEA. CDR3 loop: CSASAGSSYNSPLHF. The DNA of the CDR3 is TGCAGCGCGAGTGCGGGGAGCTCCTATAATTCACCCCTCCACTTT. Supplemented by reference TRBV29-1 and TRBJ1-6, the full variable domain reads SAVISQKPSRDICQRGTSLTIQCQVDSQVTMMFWYRQQPGQSLTLIATANQGSEATYESGFVIDKFPISRPNLTFSTLTVSNMSPEDSSIYLCSASAGSSYNSPLHFGNGTRLTVT.

The CDR3 spells CAWSVRGDTGELFF. The CDR3 DNA reads TGTGCCTGGAGTGTACGGGGGGACACCGGGGAGCTGTTTTTT. J is TRBJ2-2 and V is TRBV30; 7 bases match TRBD2. The CDR3 has 14 residues. Germline lookup yields CDR1 GTSNPN and CDR2 SVGIG (reference sequence). The trim removed 0 bases at V and 3 bases at J, leaving 1 base unmatched.

This clonotype was detected many times. This sequence joins TRBV24-1 and TRBJ2-2; D is unclear. CDR1 and CDR2 (germline): KGHDR, SFDVKD. The CDR3 covers 11 residues. Trimming shortened V by 9 bases and J by 4 bases, and 5 bases separated the two germline ends. CDR3 sequence reads: CATQGTGELFF. The CDR3 DNA reads TGTGCCACCCAAGGCACCGGGGAGCTGTTTTTT.

In this sample, this clonotype turned up a few times. The V call is TRBV4-1, the J call TRBJ2-4, with D unclear. CDR3 length: 12 amino acids. Germline lookup yields CDR1 MGHRA and CDR2 YSYEKL. V shed 0 bases and J shed 7 bases, with 4 bases lying between them. The CDR3 coding sequence is TGCGCCAGCAGCCAAGAGTCCAACATTCAGTACTTC. This encodes CASSQESNIQYF.

This clonotype was picked up many times. This chain links TRBV4-3 with TRBJ2-1; the match to TRBD2 covers 9 bases. The CDR3 length is 15 residues. Germline CDR1 and CDR2: LGHNA and YSLEER. The trim removed 4 bases at V and 6 bases at J, leaving 7 bases unmatched. CDR3 residues: CASSRLAGEGNEQFF. For the CDR3, the DNA is TGCGCCAGCAGCCGCTTAGCGGGAGAGGGCAATGAGCAGTTCTTC.

The chain recombines TRBV2 with TRBJ2-3, with 7 bases matching TRBD1. Unmatched junction bases numbered 3, after V lost 0 bases and J lost 0 bases. Germline V gene data show CDR1 as SNHLY and CDR2 as FYNNEI. CDR3 length: 16 amino acids. Written as DNA, the CDR3 is TGTGCCAGCAGTGAAGCTCCGGGACAGAGCACAGATACGCAGTATTTT. Its protein product is CASSEAPGQSTDTQYF.

The chain recombines TRBV28 with TRBJ1-1; TRBD1 aligns across 8 bases. V lost 3 bases and J lost 5; bases outside the gene matches: 8. The CDR3 contains 15 residues. Germline V gives CDR1 MDHEN, CDR2 SYDVKM. CDR3: CASSFSQGAKTEAFF. In DNA form, the CDR3 reads TGTGCCAGCAGTTTCTCGCAGGGGGCGAAGACTGAAGCTTTCTTT.

This clonotype has ten or more counts. This chain links TRBV29-1 with TRBJ2-1; 10 bases match TRBD1. The junction had 12 bases not matched to a gene; V was cut back by 7 bases and J by 6 bases. The germline gives CDR1 SQVTM, CDR2 ANQGSEA. CDR3 length: 15 amino acids. The CDR3 DNA reads as TGCAGCGCTCGTACCGGGACAGGGGTGATCAATGAGCAGTTCTTC. Encoded protein: CSARTGTGVINEQFF.

The chain employs TRBV14 and TRBJ1-1, with TRBD1 identical over 7 bases. The germline CDR1 and CDR2 sequences are SGHDN and FVKESK. The CDR3 consists of 15 residues. The V gene end was trimmed by 4 bases and the J gene end by 2 bases; junction bases not matched to a gene: 7. CDR3 residues: CASSRTRDSNTEAFF. CDR3 coding DNA: TGTGCCAGCAGCCGAACCCGGGACAGCAACACTGAAGCTTTCTTT.

This clonotype has at least ten counts. The J gene is TRBJ1-5, the V gene TRBV12-3 or TRBV12-4; D remains unclear. The CDR3 extends over 13 amino acids. V dropped 5 bases and J dropped 5 bases, with 10 bases sitting between them. The CDR3, as DNA: TGTGCCAGCAGTCTCGACACGTATCAGCCCCAGCATTTT. It specifies CASSLDTYQPQHF.

The table lists this clonotype with a few counts. The gene calls are TRBV29-1 and TRBJ1-1, with D unresolved. The germline V gene has CDR1 SQVTM and CDR2 ANQGSEA. This CDR3 contains 12 residues. V lost 4 bases and J 0 bases, leaving 6 bases between the germline ends. CDR3 nucleotide sequence: TGCAGCGTTGGACACATGAACACTGAAGCTTTCTTT. It yields the protein CSVGHMNTEAFF.

This clonotype showed up just a few times. The chain links TRBV9 to TRBJ2-1, with D possibly being TRBD2 (6 bases). The CDR3 runs 13 residues. Trimming cost V 2 bases and J 6 bases, with 9 bases left between them. In germline, CDR1 is SGDLS, CDR2 YYNGEE. The CDR3 DNA reads as TGTGCCAGCAGCGTCGTGACTAGCAATGAGCAGTTCTTC. Translation gives CASSVVTSNEQFF.

This clonotype has just a few counts. This rearrangement joins TRBV15 to TRBJ2-4; D call uncertain. The CDR3 runs to 13 residues. Trimming pared 3 bases from V and 6 bases from J, leaving 9 bases between. Per the germline V gene, CDR1 is LNHNV and CDR2 is YYDKDF (reference sequence). The CDR3 loop is CATSRSDINIQYF. CDR3 coding DNA: TGTGCCACCAGCAGGTCCGACATAAACATTCAGTACTTC.

This clonotype appeared a few times. The chain joins TRBV4-2 to TRBJ2-1; the match to TRBD2 covers 14 bases. CDR1 is LGHNA, CDR2 YNFKEQ, per germline. J lost 5 bases, V lost 1 base, and 7 bases had no gene match. The CDR3 is 18 residues long. In DNA, the CDR3 is TGTGCCAGCAGCCAAGGCTCTCGACTAGCGGGGGGGCACAATGAGCAGTTCTTC. Translation: CASSQGSRLAGGHNEQFF.